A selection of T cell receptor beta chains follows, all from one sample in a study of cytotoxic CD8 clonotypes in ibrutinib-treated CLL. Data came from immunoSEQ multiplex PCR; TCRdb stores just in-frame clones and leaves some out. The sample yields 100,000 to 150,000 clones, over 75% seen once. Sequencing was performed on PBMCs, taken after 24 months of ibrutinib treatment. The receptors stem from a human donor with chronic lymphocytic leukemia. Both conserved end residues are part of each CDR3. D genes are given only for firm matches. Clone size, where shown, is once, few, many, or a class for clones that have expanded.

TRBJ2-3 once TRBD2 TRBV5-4 TGTGCCAGCAGGCGTATTCCGCACGCAGCGGGGAGGGACACAGATACGCAGTATTTT CASRRIPHAAGRDTDTQYF
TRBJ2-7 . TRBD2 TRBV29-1 TGCAGCGTTCTCGATCTAGCGGGAGTACAGTACTTC CSVLDLAGVQYF
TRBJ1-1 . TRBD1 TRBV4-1 TGCGCCAGCAGCCACCGGGACAGGAACACTGAAGCTTTCTTT CASSHRDRNTEAFF
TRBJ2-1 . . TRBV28 TGTGCCACCCACACCGGGACCGGGCTTAGCTCCTACAATGAGCAGTTCTTC CATHTGTGLSSYNEQFF
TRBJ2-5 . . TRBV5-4 TGTGCCAGCAGCTTGCCTCGACAAGAGACCCAGTACTTC CASSLPRQETQYF
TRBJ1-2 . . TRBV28 TGTGCCTCTGGGGAGTATGGGGGGCGGAGGGGCTACACCTTC CASGEYGGRRGYTF
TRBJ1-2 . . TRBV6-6 TGTGCCAGCAGCCCCGACAGAAACTATGGCTACACCTTC CASSPDRNYGYTF
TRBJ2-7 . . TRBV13 TGTGCCAGCAGCGTATTCTCCGGGACAGAGCAGTACTTC CASSVFSGTEQYF
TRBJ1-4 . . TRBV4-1 TGCGCCAGCAGCCCCGAGGGGTCCCCAACTAATGAAAAACTGTTTTTT CASSPEGSPTNEKLFF
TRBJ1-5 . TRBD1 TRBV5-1 TGCGCCAGCAGCTTGTGGGGGGACAGCCTAAATCAGCCCCAGCATTTT CASSLWGDSLNQPQHF
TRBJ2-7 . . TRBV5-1 TGCGCCAGCAGCTTCCAGGGTTTGGGGGCCTACGAGCAGTACTTC CASSFQGLGAYEQYF
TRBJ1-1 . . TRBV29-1 TGCAGCGCTGTACGCGGCTCTTTAGAAGCTTTCTTT CSAVRGSLEAFF
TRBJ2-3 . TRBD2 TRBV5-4 TGTGCCAGCAGCGAGACTAGCGGGGGTAGAAATACGCAGCAGTATTTT CASSETSGGRNTQQYF
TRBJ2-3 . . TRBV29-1 TGCAGCGTAAAGAGGTCAGCTTTGTGGACAGATACGCAGTATTTT CSVKRSALWTDTQYF
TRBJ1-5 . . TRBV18 TGTGCCAGCTCACCCCCGGGGGGACTGACGCATAGCAATCAGCCCCAGCATTTT CASSPPGGLTHSNQPQHF
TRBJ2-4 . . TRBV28 TGTGCCAGCAGTTTAAGCCCGGTGCGGGACATTCAGTACTTC CASSLSPVRDIQYF
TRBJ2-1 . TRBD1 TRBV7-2 TGTGCCAGCAGCCTCAGGACAGGGGATGAGCAGTTCTTC CASSLRTGDEQFF
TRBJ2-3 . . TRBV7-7 TGTGCTAGCAGCTTAGAGGGGGACCCAGATACGCAGTATTTT CASSLEGDPDTQYF
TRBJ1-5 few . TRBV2 TGTGCCAGCAGACCGTGGGGGATCGGTCAGCCCCAGCATTTT CASRPWGIGQPQHF
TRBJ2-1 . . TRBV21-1 TGTGCCAGCAGCAAAAGATCCCCGACAGGGTCCTACAATGAGCAGTTCTTC CASSKRSPTGSYNEQFF
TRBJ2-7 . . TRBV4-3 TGCGCCAGCAGCCAAGATAGGGGGGCCTCCCCCGAGCAGTACTTC CASSQDRGASPEQYF
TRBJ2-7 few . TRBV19 TGTGCCAGTAGCACCCAACCATACAGCTACGAGCAGTACTTC CASSTQPYSYEQYF
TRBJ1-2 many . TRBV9 TGTGCCGGCTGGGGGCAGGGGAGGATTGGCTACACCTTC CAGWGQGRIGYTF
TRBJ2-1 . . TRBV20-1 TGCAGTGCTAAAGTAGTGAAAGAGCAGTTCTTC CSAKVVKEQFF
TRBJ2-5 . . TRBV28 TGTGCCAGCAGTTTGCCGGGGTACACTGAGACCCAGTACTTC CASSLPGYTETQYF
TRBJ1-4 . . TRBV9 TGTGCCAGCAGCGTAGCGGAAGGGACCAGATCAACTAATGAAAAACTGTTTTTT CASSVAEGTRSTNEKLFF
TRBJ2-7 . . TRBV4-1 TGCGCCAGCAGCCAAGTGGGCCAGCATGGGTACGAGCAGTACTTC CASSQVGQHGYEQYF
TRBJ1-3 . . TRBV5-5 TGTGCCAGCAGCTTGGGGACGGTTAAATATTTT CASSLGTVKYF
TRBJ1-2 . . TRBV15 TGTGCCACCAGCACAGGCAGGGACAATGGCTACACCTTC CATSTGRDNGYTF
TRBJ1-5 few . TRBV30 TGTGCCTGGAGTTCACGGCTCAATCAGCCCCAGCATTTT CAWSSRLNQPQHF
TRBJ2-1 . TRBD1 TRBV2 TGTGCCAGCAATACGGACAGGGTTAATGAGCAGTTCTTC CASNTDRVNEQFF
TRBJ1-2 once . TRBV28 TGTGCCAGCAGCAAGGGGCCCGGGCTAAACTATGGCTACACCTTC CASSKGPGLNYGYTF
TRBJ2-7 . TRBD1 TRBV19 TGTGCCACTTCCGGGACAGGGGACTACGAGCAGTACTTC CATSGTGDYEQYF
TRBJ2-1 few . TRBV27 TGTGCCAGCAGTCGATGGGGGGCCCAGGGGAATGAGCAGTTCTTC CASSRWGAQGNEQFF
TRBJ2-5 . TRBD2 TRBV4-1 TGCGCCAGCAGCCTATCTAGCGGGGGGCTTCAAGAGACCCAGTACTTC CASSLSSGGLQETQYF
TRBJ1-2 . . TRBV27 TGTGCCAGCAGTTTATCTGGCAGGTCGGGTAATGGCTACACCTTC CASSLSGRSGNGYTF